The present T cell receptor beta chain was sequenced within a study of T cells in Graves' hyperthyroidism and ophthalmopathy (dated by TCRdb to 2018 to 2020). Some background on the complete study: Peripheral blood was sampled at the time of initial diagnosis, prior to any treatment. The paper reports TCR Vbeta CDR3 sequencing of some 140 peripheral blood samples: some 41 ophthalmopathy, under 80 hyperthyroidism and approximately 17 progressor patients. To identify TCR V-J signatures that set the groups apart, the researchers used a discovery cohort of more than 95 patients, made up of some 41 with Graves' ophthalmopathy and some 56 with stable Graves' hyperthyroidism. In addition, the study compared T-cell repertoires in thyroid tissue and in blood from roughly six Graves' hyperthyroidism patients. After blood sampling, hyperthyroidism patients were treated with methimazole at a starting dose of 30 mg daily, and ophthalmopathy patients were treated with high-dose intravenous methylprednisolone. The approximately 100 discovery patients were divided at random into training and test sets in a 7:3 ratio. Prospective prediction of ophthalmopathy was tested in an independent validation cohort consisting of 18 to 20 hyperthyroidism patients and approximately 16 patients who later progressed to ophthalmopathy.

What the authors observed across the whole study: No statistical method was used to set the sample size in advance, and investigators knew the group allocation. Blood samples also contained most of the expanded thyroid clonotypes (frequency above 0.001), which suggests that blood repertoires may reflect thyroid immune responses. Ophthalmopathy was separated from stable hyperthyroidism by a 13 V-J signature model, with just over 85% sensitivity and roughly 81% specificity obtained in cross-validation and 80%/75% obtained in testing. In validation, the model predicted progression to ophthalmopathy a median of about 5.9 months before onset, with about 64% sensitivity and roughly 73% specificity.

Stable Graves' hyperthyroidism was defined as the absence of progression to ophthalmopathy over 18 months of follow-up. Hyperthyroidism patients were newly diagnosed, had a disease duration of under 2 months, and were aged 18 to 65 years. The study excluded patients with uncontrolled infections, other autoimmune diseases, pregnancy or lactation. Diagnoses relied on clinical symptoms, serum thyroxine and TRAb, thyroid ultrasound and orbital computed tomography. PBMCs were isolated from more than 9 ml of fresh peripheral blood by Ficoll-Paque density gradient centrifugation. Total RNA was extracted using Trizol reagent, and RNA quality was assessed on an Agilent 2100 Bioanalyzer. The TCR beta CDR3 regions were amplified from the RNA transcripts. The TCR CDR3 was subjected to a first round of RT-PCR using the HTBI primer set and the Qiagen OneStep RT-PCR kit. Libraries were constructed in a second round of multiplex PCR, after which size selection and purification were carried out. Sequencing of the libraries was done on an Illumina HiSeq2000 using paired-end 100 bp reads. Regarding the original processing steps: SOAPnuke was used to process the raw data, with reads discarded if the reads contained adapters or uncalled bases, had a mean Phred below 15, or lacked an exact constant-primer or identifier match. High-quality paired reads were merged using COPE v1.2.5, and each unique nucleotide sequence was defined as a clonotype. MiTCR v1.1 was used to align clonotypes to the IMGT TRBV, TRBD and TRBJ reference segments. Analysis was restricted to V-J combinations with a frequency above 0.0001, which covered roughly 99% of repertoires. A TCS score was defined as the ratio of F50 (clonal expansion) to E x V (chaos), with BLOSUM62-based TCRdist applied between CDR3 peptides within each V-J. Welch's t-statistics and random forest reduced fewer than 550 V-J features to 10 to 15, which were used in a naive Bayes classifier (R e1071). Thyroid-blood repertoire similarity was quantified with the Morisita-Horn index. TCRdb trimmed the raw reads at Q25, called clones with MiXCR and kept productive beta chains. Rows merge per CDR3 protein into single entries with the most common DNA and genes. The V and J calls follow TCRdb's processing rather than the paper's. The sample table holds around 720,000 distinct CDR3 sequences, of which around 40% were seen once. 31% of the sample lies in the top ten.

On this clonotype: The target of this receptor is not known. Base qualities are missing; no much larger clone stands one base away.

Including cysteine and phenylalanine, the CDR3 has 14 amino acids. Only CDR3 DNA is held: 42 bases, read in frame from base 1. V lost 3 bases and J lost 1 base; the stretch between them is 12 bases long. Sequences DFQATT (CDR1) and SNEGSKA (CDR2) are obtained from the germline V gene (reference sequence). The rearranged segments are TRBV20-1 and TRBJ1-2; the D gene is perhaps TRBD1, on 6 matching bases. The sequenced sample was blood. This receptor was obtained from a woman between 35 and 50 years old with Graves' hyperthyroidism. Here is the DNA: TGCAGTGCTAGTGACGGGGGGCATAACTATGGCTACACCTTC. It is translated as CSASDGGHNYGYTF.